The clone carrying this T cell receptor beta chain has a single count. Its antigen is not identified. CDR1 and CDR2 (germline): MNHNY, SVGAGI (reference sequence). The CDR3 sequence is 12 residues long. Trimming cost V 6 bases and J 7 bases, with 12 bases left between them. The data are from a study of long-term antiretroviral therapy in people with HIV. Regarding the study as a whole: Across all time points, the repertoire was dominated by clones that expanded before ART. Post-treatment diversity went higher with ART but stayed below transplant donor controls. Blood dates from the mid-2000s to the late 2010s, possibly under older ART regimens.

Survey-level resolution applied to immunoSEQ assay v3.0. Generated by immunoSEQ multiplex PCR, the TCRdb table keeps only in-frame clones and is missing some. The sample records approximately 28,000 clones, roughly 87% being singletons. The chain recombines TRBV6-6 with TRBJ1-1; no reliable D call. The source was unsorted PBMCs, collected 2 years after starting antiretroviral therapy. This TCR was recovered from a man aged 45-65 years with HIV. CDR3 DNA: TGTGCCAGCAGGTCGAGCCAGCATGAAGCTTTCTTT. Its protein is CASRSSQHEAFF.